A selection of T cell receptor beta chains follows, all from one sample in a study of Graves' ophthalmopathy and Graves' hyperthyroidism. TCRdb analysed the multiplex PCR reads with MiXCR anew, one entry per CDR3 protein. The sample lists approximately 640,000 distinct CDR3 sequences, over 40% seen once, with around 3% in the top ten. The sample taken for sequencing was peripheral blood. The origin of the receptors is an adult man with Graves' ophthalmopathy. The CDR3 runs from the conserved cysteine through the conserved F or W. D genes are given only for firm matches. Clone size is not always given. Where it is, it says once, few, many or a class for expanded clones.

cdr3_nt: TGTGCCAGCAGCCCCCGCCTTGACAGGGCCACTGAAGCTTTCTTT
cdr3_aa: CASSPRLDRATEAFF
v_call: TRBV7-6
d_call: TRBD1
j_call: TRBJ1-1
clone_size: many

cdr3_nt: TGCAGCGGTAGTGGTCTAAGTGAGACCCAGTACTTC
cdr3_aa: CSGSGLSETQYF
v_call: TRBV29-1
d_call: -
j_call: TRBJ2-5
clone_size: -

cdr3_nt: TGCGCCAGCAGCAAGACAGGGGACCAGCCCCAGCATTTT
cdr3_aa: CASSKTGDQPQHF
v_call: TRBV5-1
d_call: TRBD1
j_call: TRBJ1-5
clone_size: many

cdr3_nt: TGTGCCAGAGCGCCGGGACAGGGCGACGAGCAGTACTTC
cdr3_aa: CARAPGQGDEQYF
v_call: TRBV19
d_call: TRBD1
j_call: TRBJ2-7
clone_size: many

cdr3_nt: TGTGCCAGCAGCTTGAGGACTGTAAACTATGGCTACACCTTC
cdr3_aa: CASSLRTVNYGYTF
v_call: TRBV7-2
d_call: -
j_call: TRBJ1-2
clone_size: many

cdr3_nt: TGTGCCAGCAGCCCCGGGACAGCTAACTATGGGGCCAACGTCCTGACTTTC
cdr3_aa: CASSPGTANYGANVLTF
v_call: TRBV7-3
d_call: TRBD1
j_call: TRBJ2-6
clone_size: -

cdr3_nt: TGTGCCAGCAGCCGTCCCGGGACAGGGCCCGAGCAGCCCCAGCATTTT
cdr3_aa: CASSRPGTGPEQPQHF
v_call: TRBV7-9
d_call: TRBD1
j_call: TRBJ1-5
clone_size: -

cdr3_nt: TGCAGCGTTGTGGGCGACTACAGGGCTGGGGCCAACGTCCTGACTTTC
cdr3_aa: CSVVGDYRAGANVLTF
v_call: TRBV29-1
d_call: -
j_call: TRBJ2-6
clone_size: -

cdr3_nt: TGTGCCAGCAGCGTAGGACAGGGAACCCAAGAGACCCAGTACTTC
cdr3_aa: CASSVGQGTQETQYF
v_call: TRBV9
d_call: TRBD1
j_call: TRBJ2-5
clone_size: many

cdr3_nt: TGTGCCAGCAGGAAGGGGAGCACCCACGAGCAGTACTTC
cdr3_aa: CASRKGSTHEQYF
v_call: TRBV12-3/TRBV12-4
d_call: -
j_call: TRBJ2-7
clone_size: few

cdr3_nt: TGTGCCAGCAGCTCCGGCGGGGGTTGGGGCGAGCAGTACTTC
cdr3_aa: CASSSGGGWGEQYF
v_call: TRBV11-3
d_call: TRBD2
j_call: TRBJ2-7
clone_size: few

cdr3_nt: TGCAGCTCATGGACTCCAGCCGGGGTCCAGTACTTC
cdr3_aa: CSSWTPAGVQYF
v_call: TRBV29-1
d_call: -
j_call: TRBJ2-5
clone_size: once

cdr3_nt: TGCGCCAGCAGCTTGGCAGAGGTTTTCGAGACCCAGTACTTC
cdr3_aa: CASSLAEVFETQYF
v_call: TRBV5-1
d_call: -
j_call: TRBJ2-5
clone_size: -

cdr3_nt: TGTGCCACCAGCAGAGAACTCCGCCGGGACAGACGCCGCCCGCCTAATGAAAAACTGTTTTTT
cdr3_aa: CATSRELRRDRRRPPNEKLFF
v_call: TRBV15
d_call: TRBD1
j_call: TRBJ1-4
clone_size: -

cdr3_nt: TGCAGTGCTAATCGTAGGGGGCAGATGGGAGAGACCCAGTACTTC
cdr3_aa: CSANRRGQMGETQYF
v_call: TRBV20-1
d_call: TRBD1
j_call: TRBJ2-5
clone_size: few

cdr3_nt: TGTGCCACCAGTGAGTCGAGTACCTACGAGCAGTACTTC
cdr3_aa: CATSESSTYEQYF
v_call: TRBV10-3
d_call: -
j_call: TRBJ2-7
clone_size: -

cdr3_nt: TGTGCCAGCAGCAAACAGCGGACGCTTTACGAGCAGTACTTC
cdr3_aa: CASSKQRTLYEQYF
v_call: TRBV13
d_call: -
j_call: TRBJ2-7
clone_size: -

cdr3_nt: TGCGCGGTCGCGGGAGGGCACCGTAGCACAGATACGCAGTATTTT
cdr3_aa: CAVAGGHRSTDTQYF
v_call: TRBV29-1
d_call: TRBD2
j_call: TRBJ2-3
clone_size: -

cdr3_nt: TGCAGCGTGGTTGGACAGGGCTTAAGGGGCTACACCTTC
cdr3_aa: CSVVGQGLRGYTF
v_call: TRBV29-1
d_call: TRBD1
j_call: TRBJ1-2
clone_size: -

cdr3_nt: TGTGCCAGCAGCCCAACTTGGTTCGGGACAGGTAACGACTATGGCTACACCTTC
cdr3_aa: CASSPTWFGTGNDYGYTF
v_call: TRBV9
d_call: TRBD1
j_call: TRBJ1-2
clone_size: many

cdr3_nt: TGCAGCGTTGTCAGGGGGCGCGGGGAGCTGTTTTTT
cdr3_aa: CSVVRGRGELFF
v_call: TRBV29-1
d_call: TRBD1
j_call: TRBJ2-2
clone_size: few

cdr3_nt: TGTGCCATCAGTGAGGGACAGGACGGCCAAGAGACCCAGTACTTC
cdr3_aa: CAISEGQDGQETQYF
v_call: TRBV10-3
d_call: TRBD1
j_call: TRBJ2-5
clone_size: many

cdr3_nt: TGCAGCGTTGAAGTGGCTAGCGGTAGAAGCTCCTACAATGAGCAGTTCTTC
cdr3_aa: CSVEVASGRSSYNEQFF
v_call: TRBV29-1
d_call: TRBD2
j_call: TRBJ2-1
clone_size: many

cdr3_nt: TGCGCCAGCAGCCAGGTCTTGACAGGGACCTACGAGCAGTACTTC
cdr3_aa: CASSQVLTGTYEQYF
v_call: TRBV4-1
d_call: TRBD1
j_call: TRBJ2-7
clone_size: many

cdr3_nt: TGTGCCACCAGCCGGCGGGGAGAGAGCAATCAGCCCCAGCATTTT
cdr3_aa: CATSRRGESNQPQHF
v_call: TRBV10-3
d_call: -
j_call: TRBJ1-5
clone_size: -

cdr3_nt: TGCAGTGCTAGAGATGTGGCGGGAGCTCCATACGAGCAGTACTTC
cdr3_aa: CSARDVAGAPYEQYF
v_call: TRBV20-1
d_call: TRBD2
j_call: TRBJ2-7
clone_size: few

cdr3_nt: TGTGCCAGCAGTGGGTTGGACGGAGGAGAGACCCAGTACTTC
cdr3_aa: CASSGLDGGETQYF
v_call: TRBV2
d_call: -
j_call: TRBJ2-5
clone_size: many

cdr3_nt: TGTGCCAGCAGGCACCCAGGCCTGCAGGCCAACGTCCTGACTTTC
cdr3_aa: CASRHPGLQANVLTF
v_call: TRBV5-5
d_call: -
j_call: TRBJ2-6
clone_size: many

cdr3_nt: TGTGCCAGCAGTGTTCCAGGGTCAGGAGGCTACACCTTC
cdr3_aa: CASSVPGSGGYTF
v_call: TRBV6-6
d_call: -
j_call: TRBJ1-2
clone_size: few

cdr3_nt: TGTGCCAGCAGCTTTGGCGGGGCGGGCAGGGACTACGAGCAGTACTTC
cdr3_aa: CASSFGGAGRDYEQYF
v_call: TRBV7-2
d_call: -
j_call: TRBJ2-7
clone_size: -

cdr3_nt: TGTGCCAGCAGCTTAGAGGGGGTGAAATCCTACGAGCAGTACTTC
cdr3_aa: CASSLEGVKSYEQYF
v_call: TRBV7-9
d_call: -
j_call: TRBJ2-7
clone_size: many

cdr3_nt: TGCAGTGCTTGGGACAGGGGGCCTCTTGCGCCCCAGCATTTT
cdr3_aa: CSAWDRGPLAPQHF
v_call: TRBV20-1
d_call: TRBD1
j_call: TRBJ1-5
clone_size: many

cdr3_nt: TGTGCCAGCAGTTTTCGCCAGTCTAATTCACCCCTCCACTTT
cdr3_aa: CASSFRQSNSPLHF
v_call: TRBV25-1
d_call: -
j_call: TRBJ1-6
clone_size: many

cdr3_nt: TGTGCCATCAGTGCTGGTAGCGGGGGCCAAGACACCATATATTTT
cdr3_aa: CAISAGSGGQDTIYF
v_call: TRBV10-3
d_call: -
j_call: TRBJ1-3
clone_size: -

cdr3_nt: TGTGCCAGCCGTCTAATGAACACTGAAGCTTTCTTT
cdr3_aa: CASRLMNTEAFF
v_call: TRBV6-6
d_call: -
j_call: TRBJ1-1
clone_size: many

cdr3_nt: TGTGCCAGCAGCAAAGGGGGTATCAATCAGCCCCAGCATTTT
cdr3_aa: CASSKGGINQPQHF
v_call: TRBV7-8
d_call: -
j_call: TRBJ1-5
clone_size: many